This T cell receptor beta chain was retrieved from a study of cytomegalovirus exposure and HLA in healthy donors. V lost 6 bases and J lost 2, with 11 bases in between. The CDR3 extends over 14 amino acids. Germline-derived CDR1 and CDR2 are LGHNT and FRNRAP. 13 Jbeta primers and 60 Vbeta primers were used for the PCR. Repertoires were generated with immunoSEQ multiplex PCR, while TCRdb's copy carries only in-frame clones and drops some. This sample carries approximately 87,000 clones, around 81% of them seen once, and the ten largest clones take over 4%. This clonotype was obtained from a woman between 65 and 79 years old in good health and CMV-seropositive. This rearrangement joins TRBV12-5 to TRBJ1-3; weak D call: TRBD1 (5 bases). Material for sequencing was PBMCs. The CDR3 bases are TGTGCTAGTGGCCTGGGGGGGGCTGGAAACACCATATATTTT. This gives the protein CASGLGGAGNTIYF.